The 13 T cell receptor beta chains below all came from one sample that was sequenced in a study of T cell responses to AZD1222 COVID-19 vaccine. Sequencing used immunoSEQ multiplex PCR; TCRdb keeps in-frame clones, though not all of them. The table records 90,000 to 150,000 clones, 85% to 90% of them present only once. The source was peripheral blood, collected 28 days after the second AZD1222 dose. These receptors all stem from an adult who received the AZD1222 COVID-19 vaccine.

CDR3 protein: CASSLAGTSTREKLFF. The CDR3 nucleotides read TGCGCCAGCAGCTTGGCCGGGACTTCCACCAGGGAAAAACTGTTTTTT. The gene calls are TRBV5-1 and TRBJ1-4; TRBD1 might be the D (5 bases). This CDR3 is 16 amino acids long. Germline CDR1 reads SGHRS; CDR2 reads YFSETQ. Trimming removed 0 bases at V and 8 bases at J, with 17 bases between.

The chain combines TRBV6-1 with TRBJ1-1; D not certain. CDR3 length equals 14 residues. Germline V lookup: CDR1 MNHNS, CDR2 SASEGT. V dropped 7 bases and J dropped 2 bases, with 14 bases sitting between them. The CDR3 bases are TGTGCCAGCAAACCGGGTCCTGAAAACACTGAAGCTTTCTTT. It yields the protein CASKPGPENTEAFF.

This clone was recorded only once. The chain employs TRBV5-1 and TRBJ1-4; TRBD1 is a possible D gene (6 bases). V shed 0 bases and J shed 8 bases, with 11 bases lying between them. Germline CDR1 and CDR2: SGHRS and YFSETQ. CDR3 length equals 14 residues. CDR3 residues: CASSLAVTGEKLFF. For the CDR3, the DNA is TGCGCCAGCAGCTTGGCCGTCACAGGGGAAAAACTGTTTTTT. Supplemented by reference TRBV5-1 and TRBJ1-4, the full variable domain reads KAGVTQTPRYLIKTRGQQVTLSCSPISGHRSVSWYQQTPGQGLQFLFEYFSETQRNKGNFPGRFSGRQFSNSRSEMNVSTLELGDSALYLCASSLAVTGEKLFFGSGTQLSVL.

The chain couples TRBV19 to TRBJ2-7, with D maybe TRBD2 (5 bases). V lost 4 bases and J lost 0, with 10 bases in between. Germline V gives CDR1 LNHDA, CDR2 SQIVND (reference sequence). The CDR3 runs 14 residues. DNA for the CDR3: TGTGCCAGTAGTAGACGTGAGGGCTCCTACGAGCAGTACTTC. Protein product: CASSRREGSYEQYF. Full variable domain (rest looked up from reference TRBV19 and TRBJ2-7): DGGITQSPKYLFRKEGQNVTLSCEQNLNHDAMYWYRQDPGQGLRLIYYSQIVNDFQKGDIAEGYSVSREKKESFPLTVTSAQKNPTAFYLCASSRREGSYEQYFGPGTRLTVT.

Only one count was recorded for this clone. This chain uses TRBV6-4 with TRBJ1-1; no definite D call. CDR1 MRHNA and CDR2 SNTAGT come from the germline V gene. V shed 4 bases and J shed 3 bases, with 9 bases lying between them. The length of the CDR3 is 13 residues. Here the CDR3 DNA reads TGTGCCAGCAGTGTCTTCAGAGACACTGAAGCTTTCTTT. This encodes CASSVFRDTEAFF.

V is TRBV29-1 and J is TRBJ1-2; D might be TRBD1 (5 bases). V was trimmed by 5 bases and J by 4 bases, leaving 11 bases between them. This CDR3 has 12 residues. Germline V gene sequence: CDR1 SQVTM, CDR2 ANQGSEA. The CDR3 loop is CSVTQGGYGYTF. The CDR3 nucleotides read TGCAGCGTTACCCAGGGCGGCTATGGCTACACCTTC.

The V and J genes are TRBV27 and TRBJ2-7; D may match TRBD1 or TRBD2 (5 bases each). The germline gives CDR1 MNHEY, CDR2 SMNVEV (reference sequence). Trimming pared 2 bases from V and 7 bases from J, leaving 15 bases between. The CDR3 has 14 residues. The CDR3 loop is CASSLRGFGGEQYF. In DNA form, the CDR3 reads TGTGCCAGCAGTTTACGGGGCTTTGGGGGTGAGCAGTACTTC.

The chain is built from TRBV11-2 and TRBJ1-2; 9 bases align to TRBD1. Germline assignment: CDR1 SGHAT and CDR2 FQNNGV. The CDR3 contains 14 residues. The junction had 4 bases not matched to a gene; V was cut back by 5 bases and J by 3 bases. This CDR3 reads CASSRQGVDYGYTF. The DNA for the CDR3 is TGTGCCAGCAGCCGACAGGGGGTTGACTATGGCTACACCTTC. The whole variable domain, remainder taken from reference TRBV11-2 and TRBJ1-2, is EAGVAQSPRYKIIEKRQSVAFWCNPISGHATLYWYQQILGQGPKLLIQFQNNGVVDDSQLPKDRFSAERLKGVDSTLKIQPAKLEDSAVYLCASSRQGVDYGYTFGSGTRLTVV.

The chain has TRBV6-5 and TRBJ1-2, with TRBD1 matching over 8 bases. Germline-derived CDR1 and CDR2 are MNHEY and SVGAGI. The CDR3 runs to 13 residues. The V gene end was trimmed by 6 bases and the J gene end by 7 bases; junction bases not matched to a gene: 7. CDR3 in DNA: TGTGCCAGCAGCCGGACGGGACAGGCTGGCTACACCTTC. This sequence encodes CASSRTGQAGYTF.

V and J are TRBV10-1 and TRBJ1-1, with a tentative D call TRBD1 (5 bases). Germline V lookup: CDR1 WNHNN, CDR2 SYGVQD (reference sequence). V was clipped by 4 bases and J by 4 bases, with 13 bases between them. This CDR3 has 14 residues. Written as DNA, the CDR3 is TGCGCCAGCAGTGGATCCGGGGCGGGCACTGAAGCTTTCTTT. Translation gives CASSGSGAGTEAFF.

The V gene is TRBV4-1, the J gene TRBJ1-6, with D unresolved. The V gene's germline CDR1 is MGHRA and CDR2 YSYEKL. The CDR3 length is 18 residues. Trimming took 5 bases from V and 3 from J, leaving 20 bases between them. CDR3 sequence (DNA): TGCGCCAGCAGCGAACGACATGAAGGGCTCGGCTATAATTCACCCCTCCACTTT. Protein product: CASSERHEGLGYNSPLHF.

The chain employs TRBV5-1 and TRBJ1-5; possibly TRBD1 for D (5 bases). CDR3 size: 14 residues. Trimming shortened V by 0 bases and J by 5 bases, and 9 bases separated the two germline ends. CDR1 SGHRS and CDR2 YFSETQ come from the germline V gene. The CDR3 loop reads CASSLGREDQPQHF. DNA of the CDR3: TGCGCCAGCAGCTTGGGCAGGGAGGATCAGCCCCAGCATTTT.

This rearrangement joins TRBV11-1 to TRBJ2-3, with 12 nucleotides matching TRBD2. The length of the CDR3 is 16 residues. V shed 5 bases and J 4 bases; nucleotides not matched to a gene: 7. Germline V gene data show CDR1 as SGHAT and CDR2 as FQDESV (reference sequence). DNA for the CDR3: TGTGCCAGCAGCCCGAGACTAGCGGGGGTGGCAGATACGCAGTATTTT. Protein: CASSPRLAGVADTQYF. Looking up the rest from reference TRBV11-1 and TRBJ2-3 gives the full variable domain: EAEVAQSPRYKITEKSQAVAFWCDPISGHATLYWYRQILGQGPELLVQFQDESVVDDSQLPKDRFSAERLKGVDSTLKIQPAELGDSAMYLCASSPRLAGVADTQYFGPGTRLTVL.